The entry below describes one T cell receptor (beta chain). Its cognate antigen is unknown. The sample comes from a study of cytomegalovirus exposure and HLA in healthy donors. Overall study findings and caveats: Further analysis was carried out later, and it showed several of the most significant clusters appearing linked to common viral pathogens. A cluster of highly shared sequence variants was likely a sequencing artifact.

PCR amplification relied on 60 Vbeta primers (plus 13 Jbeta primers). TCRdb's copy holds only in-frame clones and misses some; the assay was immunoSEQ multiplex PCR. Found here are fewer than 200,000 clones, about 90% of them singletons; the top ten hold 1.1%. This CDR3 is 16 amino acids long. Nominal health characterized the donors when sampled, though unrecorded immune exposures were likely. The genes are TRBV21-1 and TRBJ2-3; TRBD2, the table's D call, lacks a check against the DNA. TRBV21-1 is a documented pseudogene. This TCR derives from a boy aged 2 to 10 in good health and CMV-seronegative. Sequencing input: PBMCs. For the CDR3, the DNA is TGTGCCAGCAGCATGGGACTAGCGGGGCCCCCAGATACGCAGTATTTT. Amino acids: CASSMGLAGPPDTQYF.